The 14 T cell receptor beta chains listed next were all sequenced from one sample in a study of human versus mouse CDR3 diversity and MHC coevolution. The data were produced by immunoSEQ multiplex PCR, yet TCRdb's version contains in-frame clones alone and is incomplete. Among around 77,000 clones listed, under 95% were seen once. Material: naive CD4+ T cells from blood. Subset in this sample: CD45RO-negative CD62L-positive naive CD4 T cells. The receptors originated from a person aged 30 to 70 in good health.

The V and J genes are TRBV5-1 and TRBJ2-7; D perhaps matches TRBD2 (5 bases). The CDR3 runs 12 residues. Deletions cut 4 bases from V and 3 bases from J, with 8 bases between. CDR1 and CDR2 (germline): SGHRS, YFSETQ. DNA of the CDR3: TGCGCCAGCAGCCGTGCGGGCTACGAGCAGTACTTC. As protein: CASSRAGYEQYF.

The chain links TRBV6-6 to TRBJ1-5; maybe TRBD1 (6 bases). The germline V gene has CDR1 MNHNY and CDR2 SVGAGI (reference sequence). With 6 bases removed from V and 7 bases from J, the gap between germline ends came to 16 bases. The CDR3 runs 14 residues. The CDR3 nucleotides read TGTGCCAGCAGCGTACTCAGGGGTAGACAGCCCCAGCATTTT. Its translation: CASSVLRGRQPQHF.

This sequence joins TRBV6-1 and TRBJ2-7; possible D gene TRBD2, 6 bases. The CDR3 covers 15 residues. Germline values: CDR1 MNHNS, CDR2 SASEGT. The ends were cut back, 5 bases at V and 0 bases at J, with 14 bases in the middle. CDR3 residues: CASSPQEGYSYEQYF. The CDR3 nucleotides are TGTGCCAGCAGTCCTCAGGAGGGGTACTCCTACGAGCAGTACTTC.

The chain links TRBV6-5 to TRBJ1-2, with 8 bases fitting TRBD1. CDR1 and CDR2 from the germline V gene are MNHEY and SVGAGI. This CDR3 has 14 amino acids. After removal of 6 bases from V and 4 bases from J, the junction contained 7 bases not matched to a gene. CDR3 in DNA: TGTGCCAGCAGCGACAGGGGATACCCCTATGGCTACACCTTC. It encodes CASSDRGYPYGYTF.

The V and J genes are TRBV4-1 and TRBJ2-7; D not resolved. This CDR3 is built from 19 residues. Trimming stripped 1 base from V and 1 base from J, with 23 bases between. Germline-derived CDR1 and CDR2 are MGHRA and YSYEKL. The CDR3 DNA reads as TGCGCCAGCAGCCAAGGCCCTTTCCGGGTTCCCCGCTCTTCCTACGAGCAGTACTTC. As protein: CASSQGPFRVPRSSYEQYF.

V gene TRBV18 combines with J gene TRBJ2-4; D is possibly TRBD2 (5 bases). V lost 2 bases and J lost 4, with 15 bases in between. From germline, CDR1 is KGHSH and CDR2 LQKENI. There are 16 residues in the CDR3. CDR3 nucleotide sequence: TGTGCCAGCTCACCAGAACTGCCGACGGGGAAAAACATTCAGTACTTC. Its protein product is CASSPELPTGKNIQYF.

This clone was seen just once. The genes are TRBV15 and TRBJ2-5; tentatively, D is TRBD1 (6 bases). Per the germline V gene, CDR1 is LNHNV and CDR2 is YYDKDF (reference sequence). V was cut by 0 bases and J by 4 bases, with 15 bases left in between. The CDR3 consists of 16 residues. The CDR3 region is CATSRDSATGRETQYF. The CDR3 DNA reads TGTGCCACCAGCAGAGATTCAGCGACAGGACGAGAGACCCAGTACTTC. Variable domain in full (rest from reference TRBV15 and TRBJ2-5): DAMVIQNPRYQVTQFGKPVTLSCSQTLNHNVMYWYQQKSSQAPKLLFHYYDKDFNNEADTPDNFQSRRPNTSFCFLDIRSPGLGDTAMYLCATSRDSATGRETQYFGPGTRLLVL.

To note about this clone: Distinct nucleotide sequences in the sample also encode this CDR3. J is TRBJ2-7 and V is TRBV5-1; TRBD1 matches at 7 bases. Trimming took 3 bases from V and 0 from J; bases not matched to a gene: 3. Germline V lookup: CDR1 SGHRS, CDR2 YFSETQ. The CDR3 is 14 amino acids. Written as DNA, the CDR3 is TGCGCCAGCAGCTGGACAGGTAGCTCCTACGAGCAGTACTTC. Protein sequence: CASSWTGSSYEQYF.

Here the CDR3 DNA reads TGTGCCAGCAGCTTAGGACTGGACAGGGAACAGCCCCAGCATTTT. Its translation: CASSLGLDREQPQHF. The chain recombines TRBV7-8 with TRBJ1-5; 8 bases fit TRBD1. Germline V lookup: CDR1 SGHVS, CDR2 FQNEAQ. The CDR3 loop spans 15 amino acids. The V and J ends lost 1 base and 7 bases, in that order; junction bases with no gene match: 6. Filled out from reference TRBV7-8 and TRBJ1-5, the complete variable domain reads GAGVSQSPRYKVAKRGQDVALRCDPISGHVSLFWYQQALGQGPEFLTYFQNEAQLDKSGLPSDRFFAERPEGSVSTLKIQRTQQEDSAVYLCASSLGLDREQPQHFGDGTRLSIL.

This clone was recorded once. V gene TRBV10-3 combines with J gene TRBJ1-1; 8 nucleotides match TRBD1. This CDR3 has 14 amino acids. Germline CDR1 is ENHRY and CDR2 is SYGVKD. Unmatched junction bases numbered 5, after V lost 7 bases and J lost 1 base. The CDR3 sequence: CAITTDRGNTEAFF. The DNA for the CDR3 is TGTGCCATCACCACCGACAGGGGGAACACTGAAGCTTTCTTT.

The chain uses TRBV11-2 and TRBJ2-1; D possibly corresponds to TRBD2 (6 bases). V lost 4 bases and J lost 0, with 13 bases in between. The length of the CDR3 is 16 residues. Per germline, CDR1 SGHAT and CDR2 FQNNGV. DNA of the CDR3: TGTGCCAGCAGCTGGAATACCGGGAGCTCCTACAATGAGCAGTTCTTC. It yields the protein CASSWNTGSSYNEQFF.

The gene calls are TRBV25-1 and TRBJ1-2; 8 nucleotides match TRBD1. The V and J ends lost 7 bases and 5 bases, in that order; junction bases with no gene match: 12. Germline values: CDR1 MGHDK, CDR2 SYGVNS. The CDR3 length is 15 residues. CDR3 sequence reads: CASTPLDREGYGYTF. The CDR3 bases are TGTGCCAGCACCCCTCTGGACAGGGAAGGATATGGCTACACCTTC.

V is TRBV19 and J is TRBJ2-3; the D gene is possibly TRBD1 (6 bases). This CDR3 spans 16 amino acids. Germline CDR1 is LNHDA and CDR2 is SQIVND (reference sequence). V lost 1 base to trimming and J lost 0 bases, with 11 bases between them. The CDR3 DNA is TGTGCCAGTAGTATAGTTCCAGGGGTGAGCACAGATACGCAGTATTTT. Protein sequence: CASSIVPGVSTDTQYF.

The chain couples TRBV30 to TRBJ2-1; 7 positions match TRBD2. The CDR3 extends over 17 amino acids. V trimming: 0 bases; J trimming: 3 bases; junction bases outside the gene matches: 11. CDR1 and CDR2 from the germline V gene are GTSNPN and SVGIG (reference sequence). CDR3 DNA: TGTGCCTGGAGTGTAGTGCGGCGGGCTAGCGGCTACAATGAGCAGTTCTTC. As protein: CAWSVVRRASGYNEQFF.